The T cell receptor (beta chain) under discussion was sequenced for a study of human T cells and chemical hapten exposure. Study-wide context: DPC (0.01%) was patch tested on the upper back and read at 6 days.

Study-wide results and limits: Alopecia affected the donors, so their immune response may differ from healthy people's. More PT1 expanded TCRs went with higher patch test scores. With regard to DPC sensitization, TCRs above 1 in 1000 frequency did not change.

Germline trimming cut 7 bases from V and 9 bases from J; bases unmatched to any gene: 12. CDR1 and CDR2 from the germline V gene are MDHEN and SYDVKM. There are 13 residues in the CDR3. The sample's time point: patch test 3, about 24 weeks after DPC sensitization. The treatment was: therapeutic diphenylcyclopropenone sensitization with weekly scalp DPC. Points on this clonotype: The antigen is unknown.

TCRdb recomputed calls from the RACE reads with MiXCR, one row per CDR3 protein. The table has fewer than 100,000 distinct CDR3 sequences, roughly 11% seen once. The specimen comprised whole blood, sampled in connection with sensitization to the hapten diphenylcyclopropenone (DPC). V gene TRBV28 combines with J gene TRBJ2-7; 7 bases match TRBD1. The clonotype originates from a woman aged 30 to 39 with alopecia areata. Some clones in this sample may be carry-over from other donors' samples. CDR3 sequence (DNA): TGTGCCAGCACCGGGACAGCGCTTTCAGGGCAGTACTTC. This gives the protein CASTGTALSGQYF.